Described below is a single T cell receptor beta chain sequence and its context. The antigen remains unidentified. This entry comes from a study of T cell repertoires in cytomegalovirus infection. On the study more broadly: Recently identified HLA-C-restricted CMV epitopes and well-studied HLA-B-restricted CMV epitopes were used by the study. Public TCR beta signatures indicated both CMV infection and matching HLA type. General study points: CMV-specific TCR beta clonotypes restricted by HLA-C dominated the ex vivo response.

This CDR3 is 16 amino acids long. Trimming left V 0 bases short and J 0 bases short, with 9 bases between. Germline-derived CDR1 and CDR2 are SGHVS and FQNEAQ. TCRdb used MiXCR to reprocess the reads, holding one entry per CDR3 protein. The sample yields fewer than 1,000,000 distinct CDR3 sequences, around 31% seen once. The rearrangement uses TRBV7-8 and TRBJ2-4; D is undetermined. The TCR was taken from a human donor in good health (CMV status not recorded). Some clones in this sample may be carry-over from other donors' samples. The sequences come from cultured CD8+ T cells from PBMCs, collected from culture after CMV antigen stimulation. The CDR3 region is CASSLAVGVAKNIQYF. CDR3 nucleotide sequence: TGTGCCAGCAGCTTAGCCGTGGGCGTAGCCAAAAACATTCAGTACTTC.